The clone carrying this TCR beta chain was seen many times. Its cognate antigen is unknown. This entry is derived from a study of human T cells and chemical hapten exposure. Study background: Upper-back patch tests with 0.01% DPC were read at 6 days. Study-wide results and limits: Donors had alopecia, so their immune response may differ from healthy people's.

TCRdb ran MiXCR on the RACE reads and lists one entry per CDR3 protein. This table holds 65,000 to 95,000 distinct CDR3 sequences, 5% to 8.5% found once. V was pared by 6 bases and J by 1 base, with 12 bases between. This CDR3 is built from 14 residues. Time point indicated: patch test 2, 6 weeks after DPC sensitization. Treatment in this sample: therapeutic diphenylcyclopropenone sensitization with weekly scalp DPC. This rearrangement joins TRBV12-3 or TRBV12-4 to TRBJ1-1; tentatively, D is TRBD1 (6 bases). Here the sequenced sample was whole blood, taken in connection with sensitization to the hapten diphenylcyclopropenone (DPC). The origin of this receptor is a woman younger than 45 with alopecia areata. Some clones in this sample may be carry-over from other donors' samples. The CDR3 region has the DNA TGTGCCAGCAGACCCAACAGGGAGAACACTGAAGCTTTCTTT. Protein: CASRPNRENTEAFF.